Presented here are 9 T cell receptor beta chains from one specimen sequenced in a study of blood T cell repertoires in COVID-19. Using immunoSEQ multiplex PCR, the repertoire was profiled, and TCRdb retains in-frame clones only, with some absent. The data contain 120,000 to 150,000 clones, approximately 86% of them singletons. Sequencing was performed on PBMCs or T cells enriched from blood (not recorded which). Receptors originate from a woman aged 40 to 50 who had been exposed to COVID-19.

The J gene is TRBJ1-2, the V gene TRBV6-5, with D perhaps matching TRBD1 (6 bases). CDR3 length: 16 amino acids. V was pared by 2 bases and J by 3 bases, with 16 bases between. Germline CDR1 is MNHEY and CDR2 is SVGAGI. The CDR3 nucleotides are TGTGCCAGCAGTTACGTGGCTACAGGGAGGGACTATGGCTACACCTTC. Amino acids: CASSYVATGRDYGYTF.

Details on this clone: Being one base from a much bigger clone, this may be a read error. This chain links TRBV9 with TRBJ1-3; no firm D call. Germline CDR1 is SGDLS and CDR2 is YYNGEE. V lost 2 bases and J lost 2, with 11 bases in between. This CDR3 has 15 amino acids. The CDR3 nucleotides are TGTGCCAGCAGCGTCGGGAAAGACCCTGGAAACACCATATATTTT. Translated, it gives CASSVGKDPGNTIYF.

CDR3 nucleotide sequence: TGTGCTTCCGGGACAAATGGAAACACCATATATTTT. Translation gives CASGTNGNTIYF. The chain couples TRBV28 to TRBJ1-3; weak D call: TRBD1 (6 bases). The CDR3 extends over 12 amino acids. Looked up from germline, CDR1 is MDHEN and CDR2 is SYDVKM.

In this sample, this clone turned up once. J is TRBJ2-2 and V is TRBV5-1; no definite D call. CDR1 and CDR2 from the germline V gene are SGHRS and YFSETQ. CDR3 length: 15 residues. Trimming cost V 3 bases and J 8 bases, with 17 bases left between them. CDR3 DNA: TGCGCCAGCAGCTGGCACCGGGTCCCGGGTGGGGAGCTGTTTTTT. The encoded protein is CASSWHRVPGGELFF.

V usage is TRBV28 and J usage is TRBJ1-2; unclear D gene. The V end was cut by 6 bases, the J end by 3 bases, with 11 bases between. Germline CDR1 is MDHEN and CDR2 is SYDVKM. This CDR3 is built from 13 residues. The CDR3 sequence is CASRPHADYGYTF. For the CDR3, the DNA is TGTGCCAGCAGGCCCCACGCGGACTATGGCTACACCTTC.

The chain uses TRBV5-4 and TRBJ2-5; TRBD2 is a possible D gene (6 bases). Trimming cost V 3 bases and J 5 bases, with 11 bases left between them. The V gene's germline CDR1 is SGHNT and CDR2 YYREEE (reference sequence). CDR3 length equals 13 residues. As DNA, the CDR3 is TGTGCCAGCAGCTCAGCGGGTAGGGAGACCCAGTACTTC. Its protein product is CASSSAGRETQYF.

The chain recombines TRBV7-2 with TRBJ2-2; D might be TRBD1 (6 bases). In germline, CDR1 is SGHTA, CDR2 FQGNSA. Trimming shortened V by 5 bases and J by 4 bases, and 14 bases separated the two germline ends. The CDR3 covers 15 residues. This CDR3 reads CASSLTGSPTGELFF. The CDR3, as DNA: TGTGCCAGCAGCCTTACAGGGTCGCCCACCGGGGAGCTGTTTTTT.

The chain carries TRBV21-1 and TRBJ1-6; the tabulated D call, TRBD1, remains unverified against the DNA. TRBV21-1 is recorded as a pseudogene. The CDR3 contains 18 residues. The CDR3 here is CASSKEGQGSSYNSPLHF. The DNA of the CDR3 is TGTGCCAGCAGCAAAGAGGGACAGGGTAGCTCCTATAATTCACCCCTCCACTTT.

This chain joins TRBV6-1 and TRBJ1-1; D perhaps matches TRBD1 (6 bases). Trimming shortened V by 0 bases and J by 9 bases, and 20 bases separated the two germline ends. The CDR3 sequence is 16 residues long. The germline gives CDR1 MNHNS, CDR2 SASEGT. The CDR3 DNA is TGTGCCAGCAGTGAAGCCGCAGGGCGTACAGGGCCTAAAGCTTTCTTT. It codes for CASSEAAGRTGPKAFF.